This T cell receptor (beta chain) came from a study of T-cell reconstitution after alpha-beta-depleted transplantation in children. This clonotype came up many times. Using unique molecular identifiers, the investigators prepared the TCRbeta library. Each CDR3 protein is one row after TCRdb ran MiXCR on the PCR reads. The data contain 380,000 or so distinct CDR3 sequences, about 14% of them singletons. This CDR3 spans 15 amino acids. CDR1 is KGHDR, CDR2 SFDVKD, per germline. Losses at the gene ends were 12 bases for V and 6 bases for J; bases not matched to a gene: 13. Sequenced here: PBMCs, sampled from the stem cell graft. The receptor's source is a human donor who donated a stem cell graft to a child with Fanconi anemia. The V call is TRBV24-1, the J call TRBJ2-1, with 10 bases fitting TRBD1. DNA for the CDR3: TGTGCCGCCATGACGTCGGGACAGGGGCTCAATGAGCAGTTCTTC. Protein sequence: CAAMTSGQGLNEQFF.